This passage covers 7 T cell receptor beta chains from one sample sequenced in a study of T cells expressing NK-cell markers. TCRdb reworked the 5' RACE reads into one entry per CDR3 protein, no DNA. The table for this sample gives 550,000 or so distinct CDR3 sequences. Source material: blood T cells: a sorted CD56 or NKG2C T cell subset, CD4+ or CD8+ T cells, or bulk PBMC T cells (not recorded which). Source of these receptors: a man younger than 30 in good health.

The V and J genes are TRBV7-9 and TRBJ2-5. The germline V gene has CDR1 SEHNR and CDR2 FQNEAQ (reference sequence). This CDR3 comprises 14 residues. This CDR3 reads CASSLAGDLETQYF.

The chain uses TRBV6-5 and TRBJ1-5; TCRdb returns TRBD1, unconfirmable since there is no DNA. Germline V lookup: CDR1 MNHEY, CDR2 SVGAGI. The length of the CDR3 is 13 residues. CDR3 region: CASSSGWYQPQHF.

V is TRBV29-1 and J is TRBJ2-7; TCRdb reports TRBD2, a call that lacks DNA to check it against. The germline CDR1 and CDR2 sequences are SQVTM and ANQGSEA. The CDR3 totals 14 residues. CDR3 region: CSVVGGDPFYEQYF.

CDR3 region: CSARGLAVQETQYF. The gene calls are TRBV20-1 and TRBJ2-5. The CDR3 runs 14 residues. CDR1 and CDR2 (germline): DFQATT, SNEGSKA (reference sequence).

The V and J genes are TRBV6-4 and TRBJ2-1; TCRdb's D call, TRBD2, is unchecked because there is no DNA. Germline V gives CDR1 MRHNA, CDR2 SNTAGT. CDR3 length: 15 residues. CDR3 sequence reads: CASSDQRLGSNEQFF.

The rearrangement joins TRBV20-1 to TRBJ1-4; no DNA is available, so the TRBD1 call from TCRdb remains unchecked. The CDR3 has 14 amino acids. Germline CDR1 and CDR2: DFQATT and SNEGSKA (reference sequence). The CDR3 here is CSAEYRGTNEKLFF.

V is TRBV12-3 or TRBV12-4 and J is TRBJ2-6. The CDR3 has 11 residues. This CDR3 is CASSLDGVLTF.